Reported below is one T cell receptor (beta chain). Its cognate antigen has yet to be identified. Per-base quality was not reported, and no clone a single base away is much larger than it. CDR1 and CDR2 are read off the germline V gene as SGDLS and YYNGEE. The CDR3 has 13 amino acids, counting the end cysteine and phenylalanine. Of the read, only the CDR3 DNA is kept; its 39 bases are in frame from base 1. Ends trimmed: V by 4 bases, J by 6 bases; bases unmatched to a gene: 6. The data were obtained in a study of cytomegalovirus exposure and HLA in healthy donors (dated by TCRdb to the late 2010s). A note on the overall study: According to an earlier analysis of around 600 of the donors, 150 million to 200 million T cells yielded 117 million unique TCR beta sequences and approximately 300 Gb of sequence data. An early release covering some 640 HLA-typed donors comprised about 300 gigabases of sequencing data and approximately 80 million unique TCR sequences. Of the 350 to 450 genotyped donors, roughly 85% fell in the genetic ancestry cluster associated with self-reported Caucasian donors. The aim of the study was to test whether cataloging public T cell receptors could identify signatures of past pathogen exposure. The study used immunosequencing to profile the T cell repertoires of hundreds of subjects and linked those repertoires to cytomegalovirus serostatus. Along with the roughly 700-subject first cohort, a separate validation cohort of some 130 different subjects was used. High-throughput TCR immunosequencing, statistical association of individual TCRs with disease status, and machine learning were combined to predict cytomegalovirus infection status. To study patterns of TCR occurrence, a later analysis re-analyzed previously published TCR beta repertoires from hundreds of donors and added high-resolution HLA genotyping. Rather than drawing on any new phenotypic data, the later analysis identified candidate immune exposures from TCR beta sequences and the way those sequences occurred across donors. In an earlier analysis of a few hundred of the donors, high-throughput TCR beta sequencing was used to judge whether each TCR beta V gene segment behaved as functional or pseudogenic. Donor age, sex, ethnicity and CMV serostatus were compiled together with the repertoire data. In a later genetic analysis, genome-wide SNP genotypes for about three fifths of the roughly 670 donors were used, and that subset was treated as a discovery cohort. All discovery cohort repertoires had been generated on a single sequencing platform. HLA typing included class I and class II loci at four-digit resolution. The number of typed donors differed by locus: about 620-640 for A, B, C, DRB1 and DQB1; 500 to 550 for DQA1; 606 for DPA1; and approximately 450 for DPB1. A handful of DR-DQ haplotypes were handled as single units for association and clustering because linkage in the cohort was strong. Among about 410 genotyped donors of the cohort, an average of about 220,000 unique TCR beta nucleotide sequences was sequenced per donor, of which about 18% were non-productive. The full study reports these points: A later genetic analysis associated a missense DCLRE1C variant with V-gene and J-gene trimming of TCR beta chains, and an independent cohort replicated the association. A cluster of highly shared sequence variants was judged likely to be a technical artifact of the sequencing pipeline. Compared with equally common non-associated chains, HLA-associated TCR beta chains in a later analysis were more clonally expanded and had lower generation probabilities. The authors suggested that the approach could potentially be generalized to other disease states and immunological phenotypes. Linkage disequilibrium might explain the correlated functional status among segregating V segments, but an unknown experimental factor could not be excluded. The study listed 150 to 200 TCR beta chains as associated with cytomegalovirus. The cohort was sequenced for TCR beta chains only, and without alpha or paired-chain data the features that could be detected were limited. For the cohort, immune exposure information was limited to CMV serostatus. In an earlier analysis of about 550 of the donors, most TCR beta V segments were observed in productive rearrangements about 87% or about 30% of the time, broadly matching IMGT annotations. A further reported finding was that TCR beta sequences accurately predicted the HLA-A and HLA-B alleles for most subjects in the first cohort. Most CMV-associated TCR beta chains appeared to be HLA-restricted in a later analysis, and the HLA associations seemed to be driven largely by CMV exposure. A few of the identified cytomegalovirus-associated TCR beta chains were confirmed in vitro to be specific for cytomegalovirus antigens. Because some donors lacked HLA typing at each locus, the association tests relied only on the typed subset. The presence/absence analyses assumed that sequencing depth was roughly uniform across donors, and that assumption may not be true. Compared with the 666-donor mean, donors in an Asian-associated ancestry cluster had fewer N-insertions in productive TCRs, according to a later genetic analysis. Because counts were too low, roughly 16 rarely observed V segments, including chromosome 9 orphons, were excluded from the earlier analysis of 587 of the donors. According to a later analysis, parvovirus B19, influenza, CMV and Epstein-Barr virus appeared linked to several top co-occurrence clusters. A later analysis found that TCR association rates varied across HLA loci, with DRB1 alleles showing the most associated TCRs and HLA-C alleles the fewest. Most TCR sequences were seen in very few donors, while some public TCRs were found in many individuals. Cytomegalovirus status was reported to be diagnosed by the classifier with high specificity and sensitivity in both the original and validation cohorts. Specific HLA alleles were associated with around 18,000 TCR beta sequences at a false discovery rate of 0.05 in a later analysis. When HLA alleles, especially DR and DQ, strongly co-occurred, attributing TCR associations to individual alleles was difficult. Some IMGT-functional V segments, including TRBV6-2 and TRBV6-3, could not be told apart with the 87-base-pair reads, so those segments were excluded.

The cohort was made up of under 800 healthy bone marrow donors. All cohort members were sampled while nominally healthy, although unrecorded immune exposures were likely present. The donor was CMV seronegative and belonged to the group of over 350 seronegative cohort members. A peripheral blood sample was provided by each donor, and peripheral blood mononuclear cells were used for TCR beta sequencing. The Qiagen DNeasy Blood Extraction Kit was used to extract genomic DNA from the blood cell samples. The library was produced with the immunoSEQ multiplex PCR assay. For the multiplex PCR, a mixture combining 60 forward primers for TCR Vbeta segments and 13 reverse primers for TCR Jbeta segments was used. The CDR3 region of rearranged TCR beta genes was amplified from genomic DNA by a multiplex PCR assay. On the Illumina HiSeq System, the amplified TCR beta libraries were sequenced as 87-base-pair reads. In the paper's pipeline: In a later analysis, some 80 million unique TCR beta chains were counted across the 650 to 750 repertoires, and roughly 10 million of these chains were shared by at least two donors. A nearest-neighbor algorithm error-corrected the raw reads and collapsed the reads into unique sequences, merging closely related sequences to remove PCR and sequencing errors. Alignment of CDR3 sequences to IMGT reference sequences was used to assign V, D and J gene segments. For a sequence to be retained, a match of at least six nucleotides was required to both a V gene segment and a J gene segment. A rearrangement was called productive if the CDR3 had no stop codons and remained in frame with V and J, and every other rearrangement was called non-productive. Following IMGT convention, CDR3 was defined as the stretch from the second conserved V-encoded cysteine to the conserved J-encoded phenylalanine. Sequences without an unambiguous match to a single V gene segment were excluded from the earlier analysis of 450 to 650 of the donors. In an earlier analysis of several hundred of the donors, V segments were called functional above 56.7% productive rearrangements and were called segregating when the between-donor standard deviation exceeded 5%. A statistical classification framework was built for diagnosing cytomegalovirus status from the catalog of TCR beta chain sequences. In a later analysis, TCR nucleotide sequences were compared against IMGT/GENE-DB human TR gene sequences so that V and J genes could be assigned. In a later analysis, CDR3 sequences and most-parsimonious VDJ recombination scenarios were assigned using the TCRdist pipeline. A later analysis defined each TCR beta chain by its CDR3 amino acid sequence plus V-gene family, and excluded reads lacking a unique V-gene family. As a way to deal with suspected cross-contamination and a sequencing artifact, a later analysis dropped 450 to 600 nucleotide sequences that were highly shared and had low generation probability. In a later analysis, a clonal expansion index for each public chain was calculated from normalized within-repertoire ranks of inferred template counts. In a later analysis, generation probabilities were computed using a VDJ recombination model fitted to out-of-frame rearrangements, and the results were checked against IGoR. Hypergeometric tests were used in a later analysis to score TCR-TCR, TCR-HLA and TCR-CMV co-occurrence, with a repertoire-size bias correction applied to the TCR pairs. A later analysis estimated false discovery rates by permuting HLA or CMV assignments 20 times. In a later analysis, co-occurring TCRs were grouped using DBSCAN, with TCRdist sequence similarity added in when clustering inside HLA-allele-positive subsets. Repertoires with fewer than 30,000 or more than 120,000 public chains, plus five repertoires with anomalous nucleotide sharing, were excluded from co-occurrence clustering. The clones in this table, taken by TCRdb from immuneACCESS, are in-frame only. Not every clone is retained; where verified, under half of the shortfall comes from an unresolved V gene, and the cause of the rest is unknown. The V and J calls and clone size were taken over from that table, and D and trimming were inferred from the DNA. The sample profile shows 95,000 to 100,000 clones; roughly 74% of them were found once. The ten largest clones represent 1.9% of the sample.

This chain joins TRBV9 to TRBJ1-2; TRBD1 lines up with 7 middle nucleotides. Sequenced material: PBMCs. The receptor was isolated from a woman aged 40-49 years in good health and CMV-seronegative. The CDR3 protein sequence reads: CASSPDREDGYTF. The nucleotide sequence reads TGTGCCAGCAGCCCCGACAGGGAGGATGGCTACACCTTC.